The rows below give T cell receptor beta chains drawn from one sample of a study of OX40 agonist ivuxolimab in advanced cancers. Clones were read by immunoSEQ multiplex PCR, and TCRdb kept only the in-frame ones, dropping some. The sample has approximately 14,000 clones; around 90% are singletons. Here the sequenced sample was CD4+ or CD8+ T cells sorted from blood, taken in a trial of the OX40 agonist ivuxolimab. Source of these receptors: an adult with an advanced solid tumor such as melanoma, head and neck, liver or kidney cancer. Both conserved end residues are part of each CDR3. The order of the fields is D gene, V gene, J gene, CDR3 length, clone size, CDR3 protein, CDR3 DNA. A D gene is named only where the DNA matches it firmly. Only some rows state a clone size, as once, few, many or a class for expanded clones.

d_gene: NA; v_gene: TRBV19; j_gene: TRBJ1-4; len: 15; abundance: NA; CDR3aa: CASSIYSPPDGKLFF; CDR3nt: TGTGCCAGTAGTATATATTCACCCCCAGACGGAAAACTGTTTTTT
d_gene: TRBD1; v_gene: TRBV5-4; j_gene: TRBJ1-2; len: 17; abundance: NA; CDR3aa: CASSLGTGGDVNYGYTF; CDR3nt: TGTGCCAGCAGCTTAGGGACAGGGGGCGATGTTAACTATGGCTACACCTTC
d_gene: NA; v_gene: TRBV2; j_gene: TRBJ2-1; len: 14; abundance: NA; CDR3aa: CASSGQTGPREQFF; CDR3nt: TGTGCCAGCAGTGGTCAGACGGGACCCCGTGAGCAGTTCTTC
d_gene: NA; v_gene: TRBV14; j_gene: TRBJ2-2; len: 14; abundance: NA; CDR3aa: CASSQGRNTGELFF; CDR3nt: TGTGCCAGCAGCCAGGGTCGCAACACCGGGGAGCTGTTTTTT
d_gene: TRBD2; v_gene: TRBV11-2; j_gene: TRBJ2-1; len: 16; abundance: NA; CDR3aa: CASSLLASGIHNEQFF; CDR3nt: TGTGCCAGCAGCCTGTTGGCTAGCGGGATACACAATGAGCAGTTCTTC
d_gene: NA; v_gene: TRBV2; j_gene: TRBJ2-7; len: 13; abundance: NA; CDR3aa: CASSDYRAYEQYF; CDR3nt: TGTGCCAGCAGTGACTACAGGGCCTACGAGCAGTACTTC
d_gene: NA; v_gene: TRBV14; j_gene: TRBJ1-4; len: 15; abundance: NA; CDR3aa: CASSPGWGGGEKLFF; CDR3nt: TGTGCCAGCAGCCCTGGTTGGGGGGGCGGTGAAAAACTGTTTTTT
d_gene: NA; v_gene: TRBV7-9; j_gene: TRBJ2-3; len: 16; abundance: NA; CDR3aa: CASSTAPGLSTDTQYF; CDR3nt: TGTGCCAGCAGCACCGCCCCGGGACTTAGCACAGATACGCAGTATTTT
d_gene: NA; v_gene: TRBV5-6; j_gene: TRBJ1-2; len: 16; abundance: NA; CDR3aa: CASSLAGDTPNYGYTF; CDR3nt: TGTGCCAGCAGCTTGGCTGGGGACACCCCTAACTATGGCTACACCTTC
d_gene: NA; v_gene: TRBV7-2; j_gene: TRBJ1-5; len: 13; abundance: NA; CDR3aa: CATAGSFNQPQHF; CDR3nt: TGTGCCACCGCGGGCAGCTTCAATCAGCCCCAGCATTTT
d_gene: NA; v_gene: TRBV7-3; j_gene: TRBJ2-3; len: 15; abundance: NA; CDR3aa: CASSPTRASTDTQYF; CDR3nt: TGTGCCAGCAGCCCAACCCGGGCTAGCACAGATACGCAGTATTTT
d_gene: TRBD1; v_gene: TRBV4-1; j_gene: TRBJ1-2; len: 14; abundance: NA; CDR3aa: CASSTRTGTYGYTF; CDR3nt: TGCGCCAGCAGCACCCGGACAGGGACGTATGGCTACACCTTC
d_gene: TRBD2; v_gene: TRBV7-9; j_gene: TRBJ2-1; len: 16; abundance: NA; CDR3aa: CASSSPAGSSYNEQFF; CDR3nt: TGTGCCAGCAGCTCCCCAGCGGGAAGCTCCTACAATGAGCAGTTCTTC
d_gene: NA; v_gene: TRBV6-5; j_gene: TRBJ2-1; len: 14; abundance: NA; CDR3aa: CASKPERSYNEQFF; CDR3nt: TGTGCCAGCAAACCGGAGAGGTCCTACAATGAGCAGTTCTTC
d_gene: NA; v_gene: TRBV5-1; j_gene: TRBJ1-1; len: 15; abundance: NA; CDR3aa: CASSLAVSLGTEAFF; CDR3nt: TGCGCCAGCAGCTTGGCCGTATCTTTGGGCACTGAAGCTTTCTTT
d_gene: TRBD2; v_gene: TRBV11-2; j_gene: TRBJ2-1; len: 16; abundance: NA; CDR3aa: CASSSWTSGGYNEQFF; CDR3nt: TGTGCCAGCAGCTCCTGGACTAGCGGAGGCTACAATGAGCAGTTCTTC
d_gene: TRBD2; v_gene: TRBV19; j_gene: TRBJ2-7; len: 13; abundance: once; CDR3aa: CASSPTSTYEQYF; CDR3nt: TGTGCCAGTAGTCCGACTAGCACCTACGAGCAGTACTTC
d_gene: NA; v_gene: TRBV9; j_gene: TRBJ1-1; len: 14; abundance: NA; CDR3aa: CASSVSRGDTEAFF; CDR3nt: TGTGCCAGCAGCGTAAGCCGAGGGGACACTGAAGCTTTCTTT
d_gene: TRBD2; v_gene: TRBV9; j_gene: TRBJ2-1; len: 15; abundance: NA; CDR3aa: CASSVSGSSYNEQFF; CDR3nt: TGTGCCAGCAGCGTTAGCGGGAGTTCCTACAATGAGCAGTTCTTC
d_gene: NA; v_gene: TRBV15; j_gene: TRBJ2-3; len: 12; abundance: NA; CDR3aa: CATSTPPDTQYF; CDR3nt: TGTGCCACCAGCACCCCCCCAGATACGCAGTATTTT
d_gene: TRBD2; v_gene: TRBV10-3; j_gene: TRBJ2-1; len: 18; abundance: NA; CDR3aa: CAISESVAGEYPYNEQFF; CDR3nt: TGTGCCATCAGTGAGTCAGTAGCGGGAGAGTACCCATACAATGAGCAGTTCTTC
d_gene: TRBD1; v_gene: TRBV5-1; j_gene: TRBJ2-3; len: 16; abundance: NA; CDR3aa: CASSLYAGQGTDTQYF; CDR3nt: TGCGCCAGCAGCCTATACGCGGGACAGGGCACAGATACGCAGTATTTT
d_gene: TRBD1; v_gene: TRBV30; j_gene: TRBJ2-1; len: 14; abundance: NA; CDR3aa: CAWGPGQFYDEQFF; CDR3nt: TGTGCCTGGGGTCCGGGACAGTTTTACGATGAGCAGTTCTTC
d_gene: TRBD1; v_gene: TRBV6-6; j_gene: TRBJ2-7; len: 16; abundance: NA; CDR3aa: CASSYLRDSRFYEQYF; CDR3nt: TGTGCCAGCAGTTATCTAAGGGACAGCCGATTCTACGAGCAGTACTTC
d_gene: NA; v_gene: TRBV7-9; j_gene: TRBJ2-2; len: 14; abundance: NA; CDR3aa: CASSFHPNTGELFF; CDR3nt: TGTGCCAGCAGCTTTCACCCGAACACCGGGGAGCTGTTTTTT
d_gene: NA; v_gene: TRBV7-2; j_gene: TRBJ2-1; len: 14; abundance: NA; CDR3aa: CASSHTNEPNEQFF; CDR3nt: TGTGCCAGCAGCCACACCAATGAACCCAATGAGCAGTTCTTC
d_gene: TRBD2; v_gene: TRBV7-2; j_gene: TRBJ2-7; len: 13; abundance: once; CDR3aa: CASSEREFYEQYF; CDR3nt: TGTGCCAGCAGTGAGCGGGAGTTCTACGAGCAGTACTTC
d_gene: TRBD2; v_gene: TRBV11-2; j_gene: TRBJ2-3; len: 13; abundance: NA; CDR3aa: CASRVAGADTQYF; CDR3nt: TGTGCCAGCAGGGTAGCGGGCGCAGATACGCAGTATTTT
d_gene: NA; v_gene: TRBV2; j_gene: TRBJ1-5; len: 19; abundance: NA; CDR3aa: CAKRPRDITSVGGYQPQHF; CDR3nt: TGTGCTAAAAGACCCCGGGATATAACGAGCGTTGGGGGGTATCAGCCCCAGCATTTT
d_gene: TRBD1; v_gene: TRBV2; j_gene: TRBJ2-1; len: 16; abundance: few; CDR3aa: CASSPSPGQGIHEQFF; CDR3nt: TGTGCCAGCAGCCCTTCTCCGGGACAGGGAATCCATGAGCAGTTCTTC
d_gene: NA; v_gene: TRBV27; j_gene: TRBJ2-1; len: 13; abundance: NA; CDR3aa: CASSGGAWNEQFF; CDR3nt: TGTGCCAGCAGTGGAGGGGCCTGGAATGAGCAGTTCTTC
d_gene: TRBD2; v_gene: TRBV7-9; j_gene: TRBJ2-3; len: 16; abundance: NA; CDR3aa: CASSISGTTSHDTQYF; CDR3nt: TGTGCCAGCAGCATTAGCGGGACAACCTCCCATGACACGCAGTATTTT
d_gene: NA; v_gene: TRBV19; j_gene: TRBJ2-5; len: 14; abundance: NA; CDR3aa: CASSILAGEETQYF; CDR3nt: TGTGCCAGTAGTATATTGGCAGGGGAAGAGACCCAGTACTTC
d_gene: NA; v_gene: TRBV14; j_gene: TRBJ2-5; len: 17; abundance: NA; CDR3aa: CASSQGRGPAYQETQYF; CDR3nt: TGTGCCAGCAGCCAAGGGCGGGGACCTGCGTACCAAGAGACCCAGTACTTC
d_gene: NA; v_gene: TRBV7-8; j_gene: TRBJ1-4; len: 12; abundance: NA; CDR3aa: CASSLDLEKLFF; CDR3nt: TGTGCCAGCAGCTTAGACCTTGAAAAACTGTTTTTT
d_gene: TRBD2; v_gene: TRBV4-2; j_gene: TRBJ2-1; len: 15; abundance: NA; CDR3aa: CASSHSSGSSNEQFF; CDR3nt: TGTGCCAGCAGCCATTCTAGCGGGAGTTCAAATGAGCAGTTCTTC